A selection of T cell receptor beta chains follows, all from one sample in a study of CD8+ T cells in alopecia areata. The data were produced by immunoSEQ multiplex PCR, yet TCRdb's version contains in-frame clones alone and is incomplete. The table has 150,000 to 200,000 clones, approximately 65% seen once. The specimen comprised CD8+ T cells sorted from blood, sampled at week 0. The receptors stem from a human donor with alopecia areata. Each CDR3 is given with its conserved first and last residue. D genes are given only for firm matches. Some rows have no size entry. The others give once, few or many, or a class for an expanded clone.

D gene | J gene | CDR3 length | clone size | V gene | CDR3 protein | CDR3 DNA
TRBD1 | TRBJ1-6 | 18 | NA | TRBV10-3 | CAISHPPGQGAPGSPLHF | TGTGCCATCAGTCATCCCCCGGGACAGGGGGCGCCAGGATCACCCCTCCACTTT
TRBD1 | TRBJ1-6 | 15 | NA | TRBV2 | CASTKTGSYNSPLHF | TGTGCCAGCACCAAGACAGGGTCCTATAATTCACCCCTCCACTTT
TRBD1 | TRBJ2-1 | 16 | NA | TRBV6-5 | CASSYRGGQGGYEQFF | TGTGCCAGCAGCTACCGGGGCGGACAGGGAGGATATGAGCAGTTCTTC
NA | TRBJ2-6 | 18 | NA | TRBV5-1 | CASSPQGFQGSGANVLTF | TGCGCCAGCAGCCCTCAAGGATTCCAGGGCTCTGGGGCCAACGTCCTGACTTTC
NA | TRBJ2-2 | 13 | NA | TRBV6-5 | CASSYATAQELFF | TGTGCCAGCAGTTACGCGACCGCACAGGAGCTGTTTTTT
NA | TRBJ1-1 | 15 | NA | TRBV13 | CASGESLGMNTEAFF | TGTGCCAGCGGCGAGTCCCTTGGCATGAACACTGAAGCTTTCTTT
NA | TRBJ2-7 | 18 | NA | TRBV11-2 | CASSLDRGATTDSYEQYF | TGTGCCAGCAGCTTAGATAGGGGGGCTACGACCGACTCCTACGAGCAGTACTTC
TRBD1 | TRBJ2-7 | 13 | NA | TRBV5-1 | CASSLGTGREQYF | TGCGCCAGCAGCTTGGGGACAGGTCGTGAGCAGTACTTC
NA | TRBJ2-1 | 13 | NA | TRBV6-5 | CASSSRRYNEQFF | TGTGCCAGCTCTTCGAGGCGATACAATGAGCAGTTCTTC
NA | TRBJ2-2 | 13 | NA | TRBV25-1 | CASSESLPGELFF | TGTGCCAGCAGTGAATCCCTACCCGGGGAGCTGTTTTTT
NA | TRBJ1-6 | 12 | NA | TRBV5-6 | CASSLANSPLHF | TGTGCCAGCAGCTTGGCAAATTCACCCCTCCACTTT
NA | TRBJ2-7 | 13 | NA | TRBV29-1 | CSVEKGQPREQYF | TGCAGCGTTGAAAAGGGACAACCCCGGGAGCAGTACTTC
NA | TRBJ1-1 | 14 | NA | TRBV6-5 | CASSRLEGGTEAFF | TGTGCCAGCAGTCGCTTGGAGGGTGGGACTGAAGCTTTCTTT
NA | TRBJ2-7 | 14 | once | TRBV5-6 | CASTKDSTPYEQYF | TGTGCCAGCACGAAAGACTCAACCCCCTACGAGCAGTACTTC
NA | TRBJ2-1 | 11 | NA | TRBV2 | CASMGFNEQFF | TGTGCCAGCATGGGATTCAATGAGCAGTTCTTC
NA | TRBJ2-5 | 13 | NA | TRBV27 | CASGQTGTGTQYF | TGTGCCAGCGGCCAGACAGGGACTGGGACCCAGTACTTC
NA | TRBJ1-2 | 15 | NA | TRBV29-1 | CSVAGSRRRDYGYTF | TGCAGCGTTGCCGGTTCCCGGCGGAGGGATTATGGCTACACCTTC
NA | TRBJ2-7 | 14 | few | TRBV29-1 | CSVVLGGGRSEQYF | TGCAGCGTTGTTTTGGGGGGCGGAAGGAGCGAGCAGTACTTC
NA | TRBJ1-5 | 14 | NA | TRBV25-1 | CASSDGFGNQPQHF | TGTGCCAGCAGTGACGGGTTTGGGAATCAGCCCCAGCATTTT
NA | TRBJ2-1 | 15 | NA | TRBV7-9 | CASSLSESSYNEQFF | TGTGCCAGCAGCTTATCCGAGAGCTCCTACAATGAGCAGTTCTTC
TRBD1 | TRBJ1-6 | 11 | NA | TRBV20-1 | CSAYRGGPLHF | TGCAGTGCTTACAGGGGGGGACCCCTCCACTTT
TRBD2 | TRBJ2-5 | 15 | few | TRBV9 | CASSATAGAQETQYF | TGTGCCAGCAGCGCGACAGCGGGGGCCCAAGAGACCCAGTACTTC
NA | TRBJ1-2 | 10 | few | TRBV19 | CASYAYGYTF | TGTGCCAGTTACGCCTATGGCTACACCTTC
NA | TRBJ2-1 | 11 | once | TRBV20-1 | CSARDYVEQFF | TGCAGTGCTAGAGATTATGTTGAGCAGTTCTTC
NA | TRBJ1-6 | 15 | NA | TRBV6-5 | CASSISTGSRSPLHF | TGTGCCAGCAGTATATCGACAGGTAGTCGATCACCCCTCCACTTT
NA | TRBJ2-7 | 16 | NA | TRBV5-1 | CASSSEGIDQVYEQYF | TGCGCCAGCAGCTCGGAGGGCATAGATCAGGTCTACGAGCAGTACTTC
TRBD2 | TRBJ2-3 | 16 | NA | TRBV9 | CASNLPTSGGPDTQYF | TGTGCCAGCAACCTGCCGACTAGCGGGGGCCCAGATACGCAGTATTTT
NA | TRBJ1-2 | 15 | few | TRBV5-6 | CASTNTQPRSRGYTF | TGTGCCAGCACTAACACGCAACCCCGGTCCCGGGGCTACACCTTC
TRBD2 | TRBJ2-7 | 15 | NA | TRBV6-5 | CASSYSAGGPNEQYF | TGTGCCAGCAGTTACTCGGCGGGGGGGCCCAACGAGCAGTACTTC
NA | TRBJ1-5 | 15 | NA | TRBV2 | CASSDSSRSNQPQHF | TGTGCCAGCAGTGACAGCTCCCGTAGCAATCAGCCCCAGCATTTT
NA | TRBJ2-5 | 14 | few | TRBV29-1 | CSVEGLGIQETQYF | TGCAGCGTTGAGGGTTTGGGCATCCAAGAGACCCAGTACTTC
NA | TRBJ1-2 | 13 | NA | TRBV4-1 | CASSQGGGLGYTF | TGCGCCAGCAGCCAAGGAGGGGGTCTTGGCTACACCTTC
NA | TRBJ2-1 | 18 | NA | TRBV27 | CASKRAQGLLAGENEQFF | TGTGCCAGCAAACGGGCACAGGGTCTCTTGGCTGGCGAGAATGAGCAGTTCTTC
NA | TRBJ2-2 | 20 | few | TRBV7-8 | CASSLALWRGEPTNTGELFF | TGTGCCAGCAGCTTAGCGCTCTGGCGGGGCGAACCAACGAACACCGGGGAGCTGTTTTTT
NA | TRBJ2-1 | 14 | few | TRBV19 | CATTMGSTANEQFF | TGTGCCACTACGATGGGATCAACGGCGAATGAGCAGTTCTTC
TRBD2 | TRBJ2-7 | 14 | NA | TRBV9 | CASSLAGVGYEQYF | TGTGCCAGCAGCCTAGCGGGGGTTGGATACGAGCAGTACTTC
NA | TRBJ2-5 | 15 | NA | TRBV11-2 | CASSLLQGSQETQYF | TGTGCCAGCAGCTTACTCCAGGGCTCCCAAGAGACCCAGTACTTC
TRBD1 | TRBJ1-2 | 13 | NA | TRBV6-5 | CASTGDRGHGYTF | TGTGCCAGCACCGGCGACAGGGGCCATGGCTACACCTTC
TRBD2 | TRBJ2-5 | 15 | NA | TRBV6-5 | CASSSSGGLQETQYF | TGTGCCAGCAGTTCTAGCGGGGGGCTACAAGAGACCCAGTACTTC
NA | TRBJ2-7 | 13 | NA | TRBV2 | CASGGAGSYEQYF | TGTGCCAGCGGGGGGGCAGGGTCTTACGAGCAGTACTTC
NA | TRBJ2-1 | 12 | few | TRBV2 | CASSLAAAEQFF | TGTGCCAGCAGTCTTGCGGCCGCTGAGCAGTTCTTC
NA | TRBJ1-6 | 15 | NA | TRBV10-3 | CAISESGRLSSPLHF | TGTGCCATCAGTGAGTCCGGCAGGTTGAGTTCACCCCTCCACTTT
NA | TRBJ1-1 | 12 | NA | TRBV2 | CASSWPNTEAFF | TGTGCCAGCAGTTGGCCAAACACTGAAGCTTTCTTT
NA | TRBJ1-2 | 14 | NA | TRBV29-1 | CSVDKPGDGNGYTF | TGCAGCGTTGATAAGCCAGGGGATGGTAATGGCTACACCTTC
NA | TRBJ1-2 | 15 | NA | TRBV7-9 | CASSRRDGGFYGYTF | TGTGCCAGCAGCCGCAGGGACGGTGGGTTCTATGGCTACACCTTC
NA | TRBJ1-5 | 13 | NA | TRBV14 | CASSQGLSQPQHF | TGTGCCAGCAGCCAAGGTCTAAGTCAGCCCCAGCATTTT
NA | TRBJ1-1 | 12 | NA | TRBV30 | CAWSDDRTEAFF | TGTGCCTGGAGCGATGACAGAACTGAAGCTTTCTTT
TRBD1 | TRBJ1-4 | 17 | NA | TRBV2 | CASSVGTGELANEKLFF | TGTGCCAGCAGTGTTGGGACAGGAGAGCTTGCTAATGAAAAACTGTTTTTT
NA | TRBJ2-3 | 14 | NA | TRBV11-2 | CASSPACSTDTQYF | TGTGCCAGCAGCCCCGCATGCAGCACAGATACGCAGTATTTT
TRBD1 | TRBJ1-2 | 16 | NA | TRBV9 | CASSVATGSKNYGYTF | TGTGCCAGCAGCGTAGCGACAGGGTCCAAAAACTATGGCTACACCTTC
NA | TRBJ1-1 | 14 | few | TRBV9 | CASSVSGTPGQAFF | TGTGCCAGCAGCGTAAGCGGGACGCCTGGGCAAGCTTTCTTT
TRBD1 | TRBJ2-7 | 15 | NA | TRBV19 | CASSMARDRALPRYF | TGTGCCAGTAGTATGGCCCGGGACAGGGCCCTTCCGCGGTACTTC
NA | TRBJ2-7 | 10 | NA | TRBV25-1 | CATQSGEQYF | TGTGCCACCCAGTCCGGCGAGCAGTACTTC
NA | TRBJ1-6 | 12 | NA | TRBV30 | CAWTGVNSPLHF | TGTGCCTGGACAGGGGTCAATTCACCCCTCCACTTT
NA | TRBJ2-1 | 12 | NA | TRBV11-2 | CASSSSSSEQFF | TGTGCCAGCAGCTCCAGTAGTAGTGAGCAGTTCTTC